This is a list of T cell receptor beta chains from one sample in a study of monozygotic twins with cystic fibrosis. Some clones are missing from TCRdb's copy, which holds only in-frame ones; the method was immunoSEQ multiplex PCR. The sample yields approximately 23,000 clones, approximately 90% seen once. Input material: blood. These TCRs come from a woman aged 25 to 45 with cystic fibrosis. Both conserved end residues are part of each CDR3. The D gene is left open where the match is weak. Some rows have no size entry. The others give once, few or many, or a class for an expanded clone.

v_gene: TRBV19; abundance: NA; j_gene: TRBJ2-1; d_gene: NA; CDR3aa: CASSIGDSYYNEQFF; CDR3nt: TGTGCCAGTAGTATAGGTGACTCCTACTACAATGAGCAGTTCTTC
v_gene: TRBV29-1; abundance: NA; j_gene: TRBJ2-3; d_gene: TRBD2; CDR3aa: CSVYGLAGRRGTQYF; CDR3nt: TGCAGCGTATATGGACTAGCGGGTCGGCGAGGTACGCAGTATTTT
v_gene: TRBV7-9; abundance: NA; j_gene: TRBJ2-7; d_gene: NA; CDR3aa: CASSFGAIYEQYF; CDR3nt: TGTGCCAGCAGCTTCGGGGCTATCTACGAGCAGTACTTC
v_gene: TRBV6-4; abundance: NA; j_gene: TRBJ2-2; d_gene: NA; CDR3aa: CASSEANTGELFF; CDR3nt: TGTGCCAGCAGTGAAGCGAACACCGGGGAGCTGTTTTTT
v_gene: TRBV5-6; abundance: once; j_gene: TRBJ1-1; d_gene: NA; CDR3aa: CASSSITVSTNTEAFF; CDR3nt: TGTGCCAGCAGCTCAATAACGGTCAGCACGAACACTGAAGCTTTCTTT
v_gene: TRBV30; abundance: NA; j_gene: TRBJ1-6; d_gene: NA; CDR3aa: CAWSVGQIYNSPLHF; CDR3nt: TGTGCCTGGAGTGTAGGGCAGATCTATAATTCACCCCTCCACTTT
v_gene: TRBV10-3; abundance: NA; j_gene: TRBJ2-7; d_gene: TRBD1; CDR3aa: CAISSTGDYEQYF; CDR3nt: TGTGCCATCAGTTCGACAGGGGACTACGAGCAGTACTTC
v_gene: TRBV7-9; abundance: NA; j_gene: TRBJ1-2; d_gene: TRBD1; CDR3aa: CASSSWVPLGQANYGYTF; CDR3nt: TGTGCCAGCAGCTCGTGGGTTCCTCTTGGACAGGCGAACTATGGCTACACCTTC
v_gene: TRBV5-4; abundance: NA; j_gene: TRBJ1-1; d_gene: NA; CDR3aa: CASSFAGTTPPNTEAFF; CDR3nt: TGTGCCAGCAGCTTCGCGGGTACCACACCCCCAAACACTGAAGCTTTCTTT
v_gene: TRBV5-8; abundance: NA; j_gene: TRBJ2-3; d_gene: TRBD2; CDR3aa: CASSISGGADTQYF; CDR3nt: TGTGCCAGCAGCATTAGCGGGGGGGCAGATACGCAGTATTTT
v_gene: TRBV10-1; abundance: NA; j_gene: TRBJ2-1; d_gene: NA; CDR3aa: CASSESWGSGSYNEQFF; CDR3nt: TGCGCCAGCAGTGAGTCGTGGGGTAGCGGCTCTTACAATGAGCAGTTCTTC
v_gene: TRBV5-1; abundance: once; j_gene: TRBJ2-2; d_gene: NA; CDR3aa: CASSVTNTGELFF; CDR3nt: TGCGCCAGCAGCGTAACGAACACCGGGGAGCTGTTTTTT
v_gene: TRBV7-2; abundance: NA; j_gene: TRBJ2-1; d_gene: NA; CDR3aa: CASSLSTYNEQFF; CDR3nt: TGTGCCAGCAGCCTGTCCACCTACAATGAGCAGTTCTTC
v_gene: TRBV7-2; abundance: NA; j_gene: TRBJ1-6; d_gene: NA; CDR3aa: CASSLDGGGITLHF; CDR3nt: TGTGCCAGCAGCTTAGATGGGGGGGGAATCACCCTCCACTTT
v_gene: TRBV12-5; abundance: NA; j_gene: TRBJ1-1; d_gene: TRBD1; CDR3aa: CASGLSSTGGTEAFF; CDR3nt: TGTGCTAGTGGTTTGTCCTCGACAGGGGGAACTGAAGCTTTCTTT
v_gene: TRBV19; abundance: NA; j_gene: TRBJ1-6; d_gene: NA; CDR3aa: CASSGIQGVNSPLHF; CDR3nt: TGTGCCAGTAGTGGGATACAGGGAGTGAATTCACCCCTCCACTTT
v_gene: TRBV5-5; abundance: NA; j_gene: TRBJ2-7; d_gene: NA; CDR3aa: CASSFQGREIYEQYF; CDR3nt: TGTGCCAGCAGCTTTCAGGGCAGGGAAATTTACGAGCAGTACTTC
v_gene: TRBV4-1; abundance: NA; j_gene: TRBJ2-1; d_gene: TRBD2; CDR3aa: CASSQVLTSGNEQFF; CDR3nt: TGCGCCAGCAGCCAAGTCCTGACTAGCGGCAATGAGCAGTTCTTC
v_gene: TRBV2; abundance: NA; j_gene: TRBJ2-1; d_gene: NA; CDR3aa: CASKDRSYEQFF; CDR3nt: TGTGCCAGCAAGGACCGTAGCTATGAGCAGTTCTTC
v_gene: TRBV2; abundance: NA; j_gene: TRBJ2-7; d_gene: NA; CDR3aa: CASSEARGLAYEQYF; CDR3nt: TGTGCCAGCAGTGAGGCCAGGGGACTTGCCTACGAGCAGTACTTC
v_gene: TRBV5-4; abundance: NA; j_gene: TRBJ2-7; d_gene: TRBD1; CDR3aa: CASSSRAGTGVSYEQYF; CDR3nt: TGTGCCAGCAGTTCGAGGGCAGGGACAGGGGTTTCGTACGAGCAGTACTTC
v_gene: TRBV19; abundance: NA; j_gene: TRBJ2-1; d_gene: TRBD2; CDR3aa: CASGGVYNEQFF; CDR3nt: TGTGCCTCCGGGGGGGTTTACAATGAGCAGTTCTTC
v_gene: TRBV7-2; abundance: NA; j_gene: TRBJ1-2; d_gene: NA; CDR3aa: CASSFGGRVGGYTF; CDR3nt: TGTGCCAGCAGCTTTGGTGGTCGAGTTGGTGGCTACACCTTC
v_gene: TRBV4-1; abundance: few; j_gene: TRBJ1-5; d_gene: NA; CDR3aa: CASSQDPINQPQHF; CDR3nt: TGCGCCAGCAGCCAAGACCCTATTAACCAGCCCCAGCATTTT
v_gene: TRBV19; abundance: NA; j_gene: TRBJ2-1; d_gene: NA; CDR3aa: CASSIARGSYNEQFF; CDR3nt: TGTGCCAGTAGTATAGCGAGAGGGTCCTACAATGAGCAGTTCTTC
v_gene: TRBV28; abundance: NA; j_gene: TRBJ2-4; d_gene: TRBD1; CDR3aa: CASSLWTGNIQYF; CDR3nt: TGTGCCAGCAGTTTATGGACAGGGAATATTCAGTACTTC
v_gene: TRBV5-1; abundance: NA; j_gene: TRBJ1-1; d_gene: NA; CDR3aa: CASSPAAGVVNTEAFF; CDR3nt: TGCGCCAGCAGCCCGGCGGCTGGGGTGGTGAACACTGAAGCTTTCTTT
v_gene: TRBV28; abundance: NA; j_gene: TRBJ2-1; d_gene: TRBD2; CDR3aa: CASSLGGGGFTMRQFF; CDR3nt: TGTGCCAGCAGTTTGGGTGGCGGGGGGTTTACAATGAGGCAGTTCTTC
v_gene: TRBV2; abundance: NA; j_gene: TRBJ2-5; d_gene: NA; CDR3aa: CASSVAQQETQYF; CDR3nt: TGTGCCAGCAGTGTAGCCCAGCAAGAGACCCAGTACTTC
v_gene: TRBV28; abundance: NA; j_gene: TRBJ2-3; d_gene: NA; CDR3aa: CASSSGNSDTQYF; CDR3nt: TGTGCCAGCAGTTCGGGGAATTCGGATACGCAGTATTTT
v_gene: TRBV15; abundance: once; j_gene: TRBJ2-3; d_gene: TRBD2; CDR3aa: CATSRDTSGGDTQYF; CDR3nt: TGTGCCACCAGCAGAGATACTAGCGGGGGGGATACGCAGTATTTT
v_gene: TRBV9; abundance: NA; j_gene: TRBJ2-3; d_gene: TRBD2; CDR3aa: CASSVGGGATDTQYF; CDR3nt: TGTGCCAGCAGCGTTGGCGGGGGGGCCACAGATACGCAGTATTTT
v_gene: TRBV4-3; abundance: NA; j_gene: TRBJ1-2; d_gene: NA; CDR3aa: CASSPRAGTGNYGYTF; CDR3nt: TGCGCCAGCAGCCCCCGGGCGGGTACTGGTAACTATGGCTACACCTTC
v_gene: TRBV9; abundance: NA; j_gene: TRBJ2-1; d_gene: TRBD1; CDR3aa: CASSGNIGTGHNNEQFF; CDR3nt: TGTGCCAGCAGCGGAAACATCGGGACAGGGCACAACAATGAGCAGTTCTTC
v_gene: TRBV30; abundance: once; j_gene: TRBJ2-3; d_gene: TRBD2; CDR3aa: CAWSVGVAGGDTQYF; CDR3nt: TGTGCCTGGAGCGTAGGGGTAGCGGGGGGAGATACGCAGTATTTT
v_gene: TRBV18; abundance: NA; j_gene: TRBJ2-5; d_gene: NA; CDR3aa: CASSRSSQETQYF; CDR3nt: TGTGCCAGCTCTCGGAGCAGCCAAGAGACCCAGTACTTC
v_gene: TRBV7-9; abundance: NA; j_gene: TRBJ1-2; d_gene: TRBD1; CDR3aa: CASSLGETGNYGYTF; CDR3nt: TGTGCCAGCAGCTTAGGTGAGACAGGGAACTATGGCTACACCTTC
v_gene: TRBV18; abundance: NA; j_gene: TRBJ1-1; d_gene: NA; CDR3aa: CASSPQTSRTAEAFF; CDR3nt: TGTGCCAGCTCACCACAAACGTCCCGGACAGCTGAAGCTTTCTTT
v_gene: TRBV19; abundance: once; j_gene: TRBJ1-5; d_gene: NA; CDR3aa: CASSTTGSNQPQHF; CDR3nt: TGTGCCAGTAGTACTACGGGGAGCAATCAGCCCCAGCATTTT
v_gene: TRBV5-1; abundance: NA; j_gene: TRBJ1-2; d_gene: NA; CDR3aa: CASSFPSNLGYTF; CDR3nt: TGCGCCAGCAGCTTTCCCAGCAATCTCGGCTACACCTTC
v_gene: TRBV7-8; abundance: NA; j_gene: TRBJ1-6; d_gene: TRBD1; CDR3aa: CASSLSGDRGVSPLHF; CDR3nt: TGTGCCAGCAGCCTAAGTGGGGACAGGGGAGTTTCACCCCTCCACTTT
v_gene: TRBV5-1; abundance: NA; j_gene: TRBJ2-1; d_gene: NA; CDR3aa: CASSPGKGGNEQFF; CDR3nt: TGCGCCAGCAGCCCCGGGAAAGGGGGCAATGAGCAGTTCTTC
v_gene: TRBV6-5; abundance: NA; j_gene: TRBJ2-3; d_gene: NA; CDR3aa: CASSLGVVADTQYF; CDR3nt: TGTGCCAGCAGTTTGGGGGTGGTGGCAGATACGCAGTATTTT
v_gene: TRBV9; abundance: NA; j_gene: TRBJ2-3; d_gene: NA; CDR3aa: CASSAPLGAGTQYF; CDR3nt: TGTGCCAGCAGCGCCCCCCTCGGGGCGGGTACGCAGTATTTT
v_gene: TRBV15; abundance: NA; j_gene: TRBJ1-1; d_gene: NA; CDR3aa: CATSRVGGWTEAFF; CDR3nt: TGTGCCACCAGCAGAGTGGGGGGATGGACTGAAGCTTTCTTT
v_gene: TRBV7-8; abundance: NA; j_gene: TRBJ1-5; d_gene: NA; CDR3aa: CASSSGMWPQHF; CDR3nt: TGTGCCAGCAGCTCGGGGATGTGGCCCCAGCATTTT
v_gene: TRBV6-6; abundance: NA; j_gene: TRBJ1-1; d_gene: NA; CDR3aa: CAVMGTEAFF; CDR3nt: TGTGCCGTTATGGGGACTGAAGCTTTCTTT
v_gene: TRBV4-3; abundance: NA; j_gene: TRBJ2-6; d_gene: NA; CDR3aa: CASSFISTGANVLTF; CDR3nt: TGCGCCAGCAGTTTTATTTCGACGGGGGCCAACGTCCTGACTTTC
v_gene: TRBV4-1; abundance: NA; j_gene: TRBJ2-7; d_gene: TRBD2; CDR3aa: CASSRLAGLGDEQYF; CDR3nt: TGCGCCAGCAGCCGGCTAGCGGGCCTCGGCGACGAGCAGTACTTC
v_gene: TRBV7-9; abundance: few; j_gene: TRBJ1-2; d_gene: NA; CDR3aa: CASCDYTNYGYTF; CDR3nt: TGTGCCAGCTGCGACTATACTAACTATGGCTACACCTTC
v_gene: TRBV5-1; abundance: NA; j_gene: TRBJ2-7; d_gene: NA; CDR3aa: CASGPGSTYEQYF; CDR3nt: TGCGCCAGCGGACCAGGGTCCACATACGAGCAGTACTTC
v_gene: TRBV10-3; abundance: NA; j_gene: TRBJ2-5; d_gene: NA; CDR3aa: CAISESEGVAQYF; CDR3nt: TGTGCCATCAGTGAGTCGGAAGGAGTCGCCCAGTACTTC
v_gene: TRBV30; abundance: NA; j_gene: TRBJ2-3; d_gene: NA; CDR3aa: CAWERDTDTQYF; CDR3nt: TGTGCCTGGGAGAGGGACACAGATACGCAGTATTTT
v_gene: TRBV19; abundance: once; j_gene: TRBJ1-6; d_gene: TRBD1; CDR3aa: CASSIGQGGSPLHF; CDR3nt: TGTGCCAGTAGTATTGGACAGGGCGGTTCACCCCTCCACTTT
v_gene: TRBV2; abundance: NA; j_gene: TRBJ1-1; d_gene: NA; CDR3aa: CASRADGGANTEAFF; CDR3nt: TGTGCCAGCAGAGCGGACGGGGGAGCGAACACTGAAGCTTTCTTT
v_gene: TRBV5-1; abundance: NA; j_gene: TRBJ1-2; d_gene: TRBD1; CDR3aa: CASSSGTGAGYTF; CDR3nt: TGCGCCAGCAGCAGCGGGACAGGGGCTGGCTACACCTTC
v_gene: TRBV2; abundance: NA; j_gene: TRBJ2-1; d_gene: NA; CDR3aa: CASSGGLLANFGQFF; CDR3nt: TGTGCCAGCAGTGGAGGGCTACTCGCTAATTTTGGGCAGTTCTTC
v_gene: TRBV4-2; abundance: NA; j_gene: TRBJ2-7; d_gene: NA; CDR3aa: CASSQDHGNRLEQYF; CDR3nt: TGTGCCAGCAGCCAAGATCATGGGAACCGACTCGAGCAGTACTTC